The sequence of this TCR beta chain was determined in a study of blood T cell repertoires in COVID-19. The CDR3 has 14 residues. CDR1 SNHLY and CDR2 FYNNEI come from the germline V gene. V shed 8 bases and J shed 8 bases, with 21 bases lying between them. This clone appeared a single time. Libraries were prepared by immunoSEQ multiplex PCR; TCRdb keeps only in-frame clonotypes and omits some of them. The table shows approximately 130,000 clones, with around 88% occurring only once. Sequenced material: PBMCs or T cells enriched from blood (not recorded which). The genes are TRBV2 and TRBJ1-2; maybe TRBD1 (5 bases). The clonotype was recovered from a woman aged 50 to 65 who had recovered from COVID-19. CDR3 in DNA: TGTGCCAGCGGACGGGAGCATGACAGTAGAGGCTACACCTTC. It translates to CASGREHDSRGYTF.